Shown below are 9 T cell receptor beta chains from a single sample sequenced in a study of cytomegalovirus exposure and HLA in healthy donors. Use of 60 Vbeta and 13 Jbeta primers characterized the PCR. Generated by immunoSEQ multiplex PCR, the TCRdb table keeps only in-frame clones and is missing some. The sample includes about 150,000 clones, 75% to 90% seen only once; the top ten take 6% to 7.5%. Sequencing was performed on PBMCs. The receptors shown here come from a man aged 25-40 years in good health and CMV-seropositive.

This chain links TRBV10-1 with TRBJ1-6; D is ambiguous. Germline V gene data show CDR1 as WNHNN and CDR2 as SYGVQD (reference sequence). The CDR3 totals 12 residues. Trimming took 8 bases from V and 10 from J, leaving 12 bases between them. CDR3 nucleotide sequence: TGCGCCAGCGGTTCCGGGGAATCACCCCTCCACTTT. Its translation: CASGSGESPLHF.

The chain employs TRBV28 and TRBJ1-1, with a possible D match to TRBD1 (5 bases). Germline V gene sequence: CDR1 MDHEN, CDR2 SYDVKM. V was trimmed by 7 bases and J by 9 bases, leaving 9 bases between them. The CDR3 spans 10 residues. CDR3 sequence: CASIRGKAFF. The CDR3 region has the DNA TGTGCCAGCATTCGGGGGAAAGCTTTCTTT.

To note about this clone: Different DNA sequences within this sample yield the same CDR3. CDR3 nucleotide sequence: TGTGCCAGCAGTGAATTAGGAGGCAGGGGGAACACTGAAGCTTTCTTT. Protein product: CASSELGGRGNTEAFF. This chain connects TRBV6-1 to TRBJ1-1; D is perhaps TRBD1 (6 bases). This CDR3 is 16 amino acids long. The V end was cut by 2 bases, the J end by 1 base, with 14 bases between. The germline V gene has CDR1 MNHNS and CDR2 SASEGT.

The rearrangement links TRBV27 to TRBJ2-1, with 8 nucleotides matching TRBD2. Germline loops: CDR1 MNHEY, CDR2 SMNVEV (reference sequence). The CDR3 contains 16 residues. Trimming took 5 bases from V and 0 from J; bases not matched to a gene: 6. CDR3 sequence: CASSPLAGSSYNEQFF. The CDR3 bases are TGTGCCAGCAGTCCTCTAGCGGGCAGCTCCTACAATGAGCAGTTCTTC.

V gene TRBV30 combines with J gene TRBJ2-1; D uncertain. The V end was cut by 1 base, the J end by 9 bases, with 4 bases between. Germline lookup yields CDR1 GTSNPN and CDR2 SVGIG (reference sequence). The CDR3 is 10 amino acids. CDR3 sequence (DNA): TGTGCCTGGAGTGGCGGTGAGCAGTTCTTC. Amino acids: CAWSGGEQFF.

The table lists this clone with a few counts. The rearrangement links TRBV6-4 to TRBJ2-3; TRBD2 agrees at 8 bases. Germline CDR1 and CDR2: MRHNA and SNTAGT. The CDR3 is 14 residues long. The V segment lost 3 bases and the J segment 2 bases; nucleotides outside the gene matches: 1. CDR3 DNA sequence: TGTGCCAGCAGTGAAGCGGGAGACACAGATACGCAGTATTTT. Encoded protein: CASSEAGDTDTQYF.

This clone has only one observation. V usage is TRBV7-6 and J usage is TRBJ1-1, with 11 bases aligning to TRBD1. The V segment lost 5 bases and the J segment 3 bases; nucleotides outside the gene matches: 2. Germline lookup yields CDR1 SGHVS and CDR2 FNYEAQ. This CDR3 is built from 14 residues. CDR3 region: CASSLGQGDTEAFF. The CDR3 region has the DNA TGTGCCAGCAGCCTGGGACAGGGGGACACTGAAGCTTTCTTT.

The chain couples TRBV18 to TRBJ1-3; tentatively, D is TRBD1 (6 bases). The V end lost 6 bases, the J end lost 8 bases, and 17 bases lay between the germline ends. The germline CDR1 and CDR2 sequences are KGHSH and LQKENI. The CDR3 consists of 14 residues. CDR3 in DNA: TGTGCCAGCTCGCGAACAGGGTCTTCAGACACCATATATTTT. It specifies CASSRTGSSDTIYF. Using reference TRBV18 and TRBJ1-3 for the parts outside the CDR3, the full variable domain is NAGVMQNPRHLVRRRGQEARLRCSPMKGHSHVYWYRQLPEEGLKFMVYLQKENIIDESGMPKERFSAEFPKEGPSILRIQQVVRGDSAAYFCASSRTGSSDTIYFGEGSWLTVV.

The chain couples TRBV25-1 to TRBJ2-1; TRBD2 agrees at 8 bases. The CDR3 covers 16 residues. The V gene's germline CDR1 is MGHDK and CDR2 SYGVNS. J was trimmed by 4 bases and V by 4 bases; bases with no gene match: 9. The CDR3 DNA reads TGTGCCAGCAGTGGAATCAGCGGGGGCCTTTACAATGAGCAGTTCTTC. Protein sequence: CASSGISGGLYNEQFF.